This TCR beta chain was documented in a study of blood T cell repertoires in COVID-19. Sequencing was performed with immunoSEQ multiplex PCR; in TCRdb, only in-frame clones are kept and a portion is missing. The sample has over 100,000 clones, more than 80% seen once. The receptor was derived from a woman in her fifties or sixties with acute or convalescent COVID-19. Sequenced input: peripheral blood.

The CDR3 here is CAWSRAQGAGYGYTF. The CDR3 DNA reads as TGTGCCTGGAGTAGGGCGCAGGGGGCTGGCTATGGCTACACCTTC. The chain recombines TRBV30 with TRBJ1-2, with 8 bases matching TRBD1. V gave up 2 bases and J gave up 4 bases; unmatched junction bases: 9. The CDR3 is made up of 15 amino acids. Per the germline V gene, CDR1 is GTSNPN and CDR2 is SVGIG (reference sequence).